These T cell receptor beta chains were read from a single sample in a study of blood T cells in healthy people across ages. TCRdb fed the 5' RACE reads into MiXCR, producing one record per CDR3 protein. The sample contains about 800,000 distinct CDR3 sequences, around a quarter of which appear only once. This same sample was also taken into another study, of T cells of mothers and their children.

Sequencing was done on a sample of blood. These receptors originate from a boy aged 10-17 years in good health. Both conserved end residues are part of each CDR3. A D gene is named only where the DNA matches it firmly. Expanded clones are given a class, and other clones once, few, many or no size at all.

J: TRBJ2-7
D: .
size: few
V: TRBV20-1
CDR3: CSARGRHRTYEQYF
DNA: TGCAGTGCTAGAGGCCGGCATCGGACCTACGAGCAGTACTTC

J: TRBJ1-2
D: .
size: .
V: TRBV6-6
CDR3: CASSYLSTESGGYTF
DNA: TGTGCCAGCAGTTACCTATCGACGGAATCGGGAGGCTACACCTTC

J: TRBJ2-2
D: TRBD1
size: many
V: TRBV29-1
CDR3: CSVGTGNTGELFF
DNA: TGCAGCGTTGGGACAGGGAACACCGGGGAGCTGTTTTTT

J: TRBJ1-4
D: .
size: few
V: TRBV20-1
CDR3: CSARDLRGTNEKLFF
DNA: TGCAGTGCTAGAGATCTCAGAGGTACTAATGAAAAACTGTTTTTT

J: TRBJ2-1
D: .
size: few
V: TRBV28
CDR3: CASSYLSGSYNEQFF
DNA: TGTGCCAGCAGTTATCTTTCGGGCTCCTACAATGAGCAGTTCTTC

J: TRBJ2-5
D: .
size: .
V: TRBV7-9
CDR3: CASSEGPSQTQYF
DNA: TGTGCCAGCAGCGAAGGACCCTCCCAGACCCAGTACTTC

J: TRBJ2-5
D: TRBD2
size: .
V: TRBV5-8
CDR3: CASSLRAREGRDEQYF
DNA: TGTGCCAGCAGCCTCCGCGCGCGGGAGGGCCGCGATGAGCAGTACTTC

J: TRBJ2-7
D: .
size: .
V: TRBV4-2
CDR3: CASSRGGSLEQYF
DNA: TGTGCCAGCAGCCGCGGGGGCTCTCTCGAGCAGTACTTC

J: TRBJ2-3
D: TRBD2
size: few
V: TRBV3-1
CDR3: CASSQEAGGSTDTQYF
DNA: TGTGCCAGCAGTCAAGAAGCGGGGGGGAGCACAGATACGCAGTATTTT

J: TRBJ1-4
D: .
size: few
V: TRBV4-3
CDR3: CASSQVRSDNEKLFF
DNA: TGCGCCAGCAGCCAAGTTCGGTCGGATAATGAAAAACTGTTTTTT

J: TRBJ2-7
D: TRBD1
size: .
V: TRBV5-1
CDR3: CASSEETGIPSYQQYF
DNA: TGCGCCAGCAGCGAAGAGACAGGGATCCCCTCCTACCAGCAGTACTTC

J: TRBJ2-1
D: .
size: .
V: TRBV27
CDR3: CASSLSGELNEQFF
DNA: TGTGCCAGCAGTTTATCTGGGGAGCTCAATGAGCAGTTCTTC

J: TRBJ2-7
D: .
size: few
V: TRBV7-9
CDR3: CASSSRQDTFYEQYF
DNA: TGTGCCAGCAGCTCCCGACAGGATACATTCTACGAGCAGTACTTC

J: TRBJ2-1
D: .
size: .
V: TRBV9
CDR3: CASSEGGNEQFF
DNA: TGTGCCAGCAGCGAGGGGGGAAATGAGCAGTTCTTC

J: TRBJ2-7
D: TRBD1
size: many
V: TRBV7-2
CDR3: CASSFTGGSYEQYF
DNA: TGTGCCAGCAGTTTCACAGGGGGATCCTACGAGCAGTACTTC

J: TRBJ2-5
D: TRBD2
size: .
V: TRBV27
CDR3: CASSQFGRASETQYF
DNA: TGTGCCAGCAGCCAATTCGGGAGGGCCAGCGAGACCCAGTACTTC

J: TRBJ2-7
D: TRBD2
size: few
V: TRBV9
CDR3: CASSVGSAGGSYEQYF
DNA: TGTGCCAGCAGCGTAGGGTCAGCGGGGGGTTCCTACGAGCAGTACTTC

J: TRBJ1-4
D: .
size: few
V: TRBV7-9
CDR3: CASSLRGAGNYEKLFF
DNA: TGTGCCAGCAGCTTAAGAGGGGCAGGGAACTATGAAAAACTGTTTTTT

J: TRBJ2-1
D: .
size: .
V: TRBV28
CDR3: CASSGGPIAVRFNSYNEQFF
DNA: TGTGCCAGCAGCGGTGGGCCCATAGCGGTCAGGTTCAACTCCTACAATGAGCAGTTCTTC

J: TRBJ2-3
D: TRBD1
size: .
V: TRBV7-2
CDR3: CASSLVTDRADTQYF
DNA: TGTGCCAGCAGCTTAGTTACTGACAGGGCAGATACGCAGTATTTT

J: TRBJ2-1
D: .
size: .
V: TRBV28
CDR3: CASSLLAGGSADRSYNEQFF
DNA: TGTGCCAGCAGCCTACTAGCCGGGGGCTCAGCCGATCGCTCCTACAATGAGCAGTTCTTC

J: TRBJ2-7
D: .
size: .
V: TRBV6-2/TRBV6-3
CDR3: CASSYSQGFYEQYF
DNA: TGTGCCAGCAGTTACTCCCAGGGGTTCTACGAGCAGTACTTC